This passage covers 31 T cell receptor beta chains from one sample sequenced in a study of blood T cells in healthy people across ages. It was with a sample-barcoded 5' primer and a J-beta primer mix that a second PCR of roughly 6 to 11 cycles was run. MiXCR, applied by TCRdb to the 5' RACE reads, yields one record per CDR3 protein. The sample includes about a million distinct CDR3 sequences, roughly 51% of them seen just once. The sequenced material came from blood. The receptors were gathered from a woman aged 55-70 years in good health.

This clonotype occurred a few times. V usage is TRBV7-2 and J usage is TRBJ2-7; D is unresolved. Deletions cut 1 base from V and 4 bases from J, with 11 bases between. The CDR3 is 14 residues long. Germline CDR1 reads SGHTA; CDR2 reads FQGNSA. CDR3 bases: TGTGCCAGCAGCTTAGGTGCGGATCCATACGAGCAGTACTTC. Protein sequence: CASSLGADPYEQYF.

The sample holds one count of this clonotype. The gene calls are TRBV20-1 and TRBJ2-4, with D perhaps TRBD2 (6 bases). The end of the DNA is better explained by TRBJ2-7, so the J call may be wrong. Looked up from germline, CDR1 is DFQATT and CDR2 is SNEGSKA (reference sequence). CDR3 size: 17 residues. The CDR3 DNA reads as TGCAGTGCTAGAGGCCCGGAGAGCGGGTTAACCCTATACGAGCAGTACTTC. This sequence encodes CSARGPESGLTLYEQYF.

The sample holds one count of this clonotype. The V and J genes are TRBV28 and TRBJ2-4; D not certain. In germline, CDR1 is MDHEN, CDR2 SYDVKM. The V end was cut by 3 bases, the J end by 0 bases, with 15 bases between. This CDR3 is built from 17 residues. CDR3 in amino acids: CASSLMRTALAKNIQYF. CDR3 nucleotide sequence: TGTGCCAGCAGTTTGATGCGGACGGCCCTAGCCAAAAACATTCAGTACTTC.

This sequence joins TRBV13 and TRBJ2-5; D possibly corresponds to TRBD2 (5 bases). In germline, CDR1 is PRHDT, CDR2 FYEKMQ (reference sequence). The germline V and J ends were trimmed by 5 bases and 1 base, with 11 bases remaining between them. CDR3 length: 14 residues. This CDR3 reads CASSQWTLQETQYF. In nucleotides, the CDR3 is TGTGCCAGCAGCCAATGGACTCTCCAAGAGACCCAGTACTTC.

The J gene is TRBJ2-3, the V gene TRBV29-1; 9 bases line up with TRBD1. J lost 7 bases, V lost 6 bases, and 11 bases had no gene match. The V gene's germline CDR1 is SQVTM and CDR2 ANQGSEA. The CDR3 covers 14 residues. The CDR3 bases are TGCAGCGTGGGGGTGGGACAGGGCAGTCATACGCAGTATTTT. Translated, it gives CSVGVGQGSHTQYF.

The chain joins TRBV6-5 to TRBJ2-7; D might be TRBD1 (6 bases). There are 15 residues in the CDR3. V lost 5 bases, J lost 1 base, and 15 bases lay in between. Germline V gene data show CDR1 as MNHEY and CDR2 as SVGAGI. The CDR3 here is CASSPTPGHSYEQYF. The CDR3 DNA reads TGTGCCAGCAGTCCTACACCGGGACATTCCTACGAGCAGTACTTC.

This clonotype was found a few times. This sequence joins TRBV7-9 and TRBJ2-1; D is uncertain. The length of the CDR3 is 13 residues. CDR1 and CDR2 (germline): SEHNR, FQNEAQ (reference sequence). The V end lost 0 bases, the J end lost 9 bases, and 9 bases lay between the germline ends. This chain's CDR3 is CASSLAPVPEQFF. CDR3 nucleotide sequence: TGTGCCAGCAGCTTAGCGCCAGTCCCTGAGCAGTTCTTC.

This clonotype was seen only a few times. This chain uses TRBV5-6 with TRBJ1-2; 7 bases line up with TRBD1. This CDR3 spans 13 amino acids. Per the germline V gene, CDR1 is SGHDT and CDR2 is YYEEEE. The junction had 9 bases not matched to a gene; V was cut back by 5 bases and J by 8 bases. This CDR3 is CASRYDRDVGYTF. CDR3 bases: TGTGCCAGCAGATACGACAGGGACGTCGGCTACACCTTC.

J is TRBJ2-7 and V is TRBV29-1; TRBD1 aligns across 9 bases. V dropped 6 bases and J dropped 7; count of bases not matched to a gene: 13. Germline V gene lookup returns CDR1 SQVTM and CDR2 ANQGSEA. The CDR3 runs 14 residues. DNA for the CDR3: TGCAGCGTCGCGCCGGGACAGGGTTACAATGAGCAGTACTTC. As protein: CSVAPGQGYNEQYF.

A few counts support this clonotype. Here the CDR3 reads CASSLRLANTYEQYF. CDR3 sequence (DNA): TGTGCCAGCAGTTTAAGACTAGCGAATACCTACGAGCAGTACTTC. V usage is TRBV12-3 or TRBV12-4 and J usage is TRBJ2-7; 8 positions match TRBD2. The CDR3 has 15 residues. The trim removed 2 bases at V and 2 bases at J, leaving 5 bases unmatched.

This clonotype was picked up a small number of times. V and J are TRBV7-2 and TRBJ2-3, with TRBD2 matching over 10 bases. Germline CDR1 reads SGHTA; CDR2 reads FQGNSA. The J segment lost 4 bases and the V segment lost 1 base, leaving 5 bases of the junction unmatched. The CDR3 runs to 16 residues. As DNA, the CDR3 is TGTGCCAGCAGCTTAGGCCCTAGCGGGAGTGCAGATACGCAGTATTTT. It specifies CASSLGPSGSADTQYF. Combining the CDR3 with reference TRBV7-2 and TRBJ2-3 gives the whole variable domain GAGVSQSPSNKVTEKGKDVELRCDPISGHTALYWYRQSLGQGLEFLIYFQGNSAPDKSGLPSDRFSAERTGGSVSTLTIQRTQQEDSAVYLCASSLGPSGSADTQYFGPGTRLTVL.

The chain is built from TRBV5-1 and TRBJ1-1; TRBD1 agrees at 7 bases. In germline, CDR1 is SGHRS, CDR2 YFSETQ. The V segment lost 7 bases and the J segment 5 bases; nucleotides outside the gene matches: 11. This CDR3 spans 14 amino acids. CDR3 sequence: CASRLDTGDTEAFF. CDR3 nucleotides: TGCGCCAGCCGCCTAGACACAGGGGATACTGAAGCTTTCTTT.

The table lists this clonotype with a few counts. This chain uses TRBV29-1 with TRBJ1-5; 7 bases line up with TRBD1. Unmatched junction bases numbered 6, after V lost 6 bases and J lost 1 base. Per germline, CDR1 SQVTM and CDR2 ANQGSEA. The CDR3 is 14 residues long. The CDR3 DNA reads TGCAGCGTATCCGGGACAGCCAGCAATCAGCCCCAGCATTTT. This sequence encodes CSVSGTASNQPQHF.

The rearrangement links TRBV5-5 to TRBJ1-2; no firm D call. CDR1 is SGHKS and CDR2 is YYEKEE in the germline V gene (reference sequence). V was cut by 5 bases and J by 3 bases, with 14 bases left in between. This CDR3 contains 14 residues. CDR3 in amino acids: CASRIMAADYGYTF. The CDR3 coding sequence is TGTGCCAGCAGAATAATGGCCGCCGACTATGGCTACACCTTC.

This clonotype was observed a single time. A read error may produce the germline difference seen at one junction end. This sequence joins TRBV3-1 and TRBJ2-2; no definite D call. CDR1 LGHDT and CDR2 YNNKEL come from the germline V gene (reference sequence). The CDR3 is made up of 16 amino acids. The CDR3 DNA reads as TGTGCCAGCAGCCAAGAATCGTCTAAATTAACCGGCGAGCTGTTTTTT. It specifies CASSQESSKLTGELFF.

This rearrangement joins TRBV29-1 to TRBJ2-1; 10 positions agree with TRBD1. Germline CDR1 is SQVTM and CDR2 is ANQGSEA. With 2 bases clipped from V and 8 bases from J, the junction kept 6 bases outside the gene matches. CDR3 length equals 14 residues. The chain's CDR3 is CSVEPGQGTYEQFF. CDR3 DNA sequence: TGCAGCGTTGAACCGGGACAGGGGACCTATGAGCAGTTCTTC.

The chain combines TRBV4-1 with TRBJ2-7; D remains unclear. V was clipped by 0 bases and J by 3 bases, with 6 bases between them. Germline V gene data show CDR1 as MGHRA and CDR2 as YSYEKL. The CDR3 runs to 13 residues. The DNA of the CDR3 is TGCGCCAGCAGCCAAGAACCCGACTACGAGCAGTACTTC. Its protein product is CASSQEPDYEQYF.

This rearrangement joins TRBV2 to TRBJ2-1; TRBD1 matches at 7 bases. The V gene's germline CDR1 is SNHLY and CDR2 FYNNEI. J lost 1 base, V lost 9 bases, and 3 bases had no gene match. CDR3 size: 13 residues. The CDR3 spells CASRDRSYNEQFF. CDR3 nucleotide sequence: TGTGCCAGTCGGGACAGATCCTACAATGAGCAGTTCTTC.

The rearrangement uses TRBV20-1 and TRBJ2-7, with TRBD1 matching 8 bases. Germline loops: CDR1 DFQATT, CDR2 SNEGSKA (reference sequence). V was pared by 6 bases and J by 3 bases, with 10 bases of the junction left unmatched. CDR3 length: 14 amino acids. The chain's CDR3 is CSAPGQDFIYEQYF. The CDR3 DNA follows: TGCAGTGCCCCGGGACAGGACTTTATCTACGAGCAGTACTTC.

V and J are TRBV29-1 and TRBJ1-2, with D perhaps matching TRBD1 (5 bases). Germline assignment: CDR1 SQVTM and CDR2 ANQGSEA. This CDR3 region has 12 residues. V gave up 8 bases and J gave up 9 bases, with 19 bases separating them. The CDR3 spells CSLPSTVRRYTF. The CDR3 nucleotides read TGCAGCCTCCCTTCGACAGTTAGGCGCTACACCTTC.

The gene calls are TRBV5-1 and TRBJ2-7, with a weak D call TRBD1 (6 bases). The CDR3 runs to 15 residues. CDR1 and CDR2 (germline): SGHRS, YFSETQ. The ends were cut back, 0 bases at V and 4 bases at J, with 14 bases in the middle. The DNA for the CDR3 is TGCGCCAGCAGCTTGGTGGACAGAGCCAATTACGAGCAGTACTTC. This codes for CASSLVDRANYEQYF.

The chain is built from TRBV27 and TRBJ2-5, with unresolved D. Trimming took off 2 bases at V and 7 bases at J, with 17 bases between the two ends. CDR1 and CDR2 from the germline V gene are MNHEY and SMNVEV (reference sequence). The CDR3 covers 15 residues. The CDR3 DNA reads as TGTGCCAGCAGTTTAACCGGGCCGTCCCCAGGGACCCAGTACTTC. Encoded protein: CASSLTGPSPGTQYF.

In regard to this clonotype: A read error may be the cause here, since a much bigger clone is one base away. The chain has TRBV11-2 and TRBJ2-1; 11 bases align to TRBD2. Germline loops: CDR1 SGHAT, CDR2 FQNNGV. This CDR3 spans 17 amino acids. The junction had 14 bases not matched to a gene; V was cut back by 0 bases and J by 13 bases. Here the CDR3 reads CASSLDLAGLAAETQFF. CDR3 sequence (DNA): TGTGCCAGCAGCTTAGATCTTGCGGGACTAGCGGCAGAGACCCAGTTCTTC.

The chain links TRBV28 to TRBJ2-1; D call uncertain. V gave up 5 bases and J gave up 5 bases, with 10 bases separating them. The germline CDR1 and CDR2 sequences are MDHEN and SYDVKM. The CDR3 runs 13 residues. The DNA for the CDR3 is TGTGCCAGCAGTCAACTGGATCACAATGAGCAGTTCTTC. This encodes CASSQLDHNEQFF.

This sequence joins TRBV5-4 and TRBJ2-3; 8 bases are shared with TRBD2. Per the germline V gene, CDR1 is SGHNT and CDR2 is YYREEE (reference sequence). The ends lost 4 bases at V and 5 bases at J; junction bases unmatched: 18. This CDR3 comprises 18 residues. The CDR3: CASSHGELAGDPEDTQYF. The CDR3 DNA follows: TGTGCCAGCAGCCATGGGGAGCTAGCGGGTGATCCCGAAGATACGCAGTATTTT. Complete variable domain (other parts from reference TRBV5-4 and TRBJ2-3): ETGVTQSPTHLIKTRGQQVTLRCSSQSGHNTVSWYQQALGQGPQFIFQYYREEENGRGNFPPRFSGLQFPNYSSELNVNALELDDSALYLCASSHGELAGDPEDTQYFGPGTRLTVL.

Concerning this clonotype: The junction differs from germline at one of its ends, possibly a read error. The chain employs TRBV29-1 and TRBJ1-2, with D perhaps TRBD1 (6 bases). The CDR3 has 11 amino acids. Germline CDR1 SQVTM, CDR2 ANQGSEA. Here the CDR3 reads CSATGSYGYIF. CDR3 sequence (DNA): TGCAGCGCTACAGGGTCCTATGGCTACATCTTC.

The chain is built from TRBV7-9 and TRBJ1-2; possible D gene TRBD1, 6 bases. Germline V gene sequence: CDR1 SEHNR, CDR2 FQNEAQ (reference sequence). The V gene lost 6 bases and the J gene lost 6 bases, with 14 bases spanning the gap. This CDR3 spans 13 amino acids. CDR3 DNA: TGTGCCAGCAGTTTCCAGAACAGGGATGGCTACACCTTC. As protein: CASSFQNRDGYTF.

This clonotype was detected a few times. The chain employs TRBV6-5 and TRBJ2-7; TRBD2 might be the D (6 bases). The CDR3 contains 13 residues. Trimming cost V 11 bases and J 2 bases, with 16 bases left between them. The germline gives CDR1 MNHEY, CDR2 SVGAGI. The CDR3 is CAAAPSGPYEQYF. CDR3 nucleotide sequence: TGTGCCGCCGCCCCCAGCGGGCCCTACGAGCAGTACTTC.

The chain joins TRBV7-3 to TRBJ2-7, with 7 bases aligning to TRBD2. CDR1 and CDR2 from the germline V gene are SGHTA and FQGTGA. Germline trimming cut 0 bases from V and 3 bases from J; bases unmatched to any gene: 2. CDR3 length: 14 amino acids. As DNA, the CDR3 is TGTGCCAGCAGCTTAACGGGGACTAACTACGAGCAGTACTTC. It codes for CASSLTGTNYEQYF. Together with reference TRBV7-3 and TRBJ2-7, the CDR3 gives the full variable domain: GAGVSQTPSNKVTEKGKYVELRCDPISGHTALYWYRQSLGQGPEFLIYFQGTGAADDSGLPNDRFFAVRPEGSVSTLKIQRTERGDSAVYLCASSLTGTNYEQYFGPGTRLTVT.

This chain links TRBV6-2 or TRBV6-3 with TRBJ1-2; D is unclear. The V end was cut by 2 bases, the J end by 8 bases, with 9 bases between. The CDR3 contains 12 residues. Per the germline V gene, CDR1 is MNHEY and CDR2 is SVGEGT. The CDR3 nucleotides are TGTGCCAGCAGTTACACCCCAGAGGGCTACACCTTC. As protein: CASSYTPEGYTF.

Only one count was recorded for this clonotype. V gene TRBV6-6 combines with J gene TRBJ1-2; D is perhaps TRBD1 (5 bases). In germline, CDR1 is MNHNY, CDR2 SVGAGI (reference sequence). The CDR3 totals 12 residues. Trimming took 2 bases from V and 6 from J, leaving 7 bases between them. The CDR3 coding sequence is TGTGCCAGCAGTTACAGAGGGGATGGCTACACCTTC. Amino acid sequence: CASSYRGDGYTF.